This is a list of T cell receptor beta chains from one sample in a study of T cells in tuberculosis. Repertoires were generated with immunoSEQ multiplex PCR, while TCRdb's copy carries only in-frame clones and drops some. This table holds approximately 30,000 clones, approximately 91% found once. The sample was PBMCs. These receptors all come from a donor between 5 and 29 years old with latent tuberculosis or without tuberculosis infection. The CDR3 runs from the conserved cysteine through the conserved F or W. The D gene is left open where the match is weak. Clone size, where shown, is once, few, many, or a class for clones that have expanded.

CDR3aa: CASYSYQGWGYGYTF
CDR3nt: TGTGCCAGCTACTCTTATCAGGGGTGGGGCTATGGCTACACCTTC
j_gene: TRBJ1-2
d_gene: -
abundance: -
v_gene: TRBV6-1

CDR3aa: CASSPRTGGGEAFF
CDR3nt: TGTGCCAGCTCACCACGTACGGGGGGCGGTGAAGCTTTCTTT
j_gene: TRBJ1-1
d_gene: -
abundance: -
v_gene: TRBV18

CDR3aa: CASSLERGYEQYF
CDR3nt: TGTGCCAGCAGTTTGGAGCGGGGGTACGAGCAGTACTTC
j_gene: TRBJ2-7
d_gene: TRBD2
abundance: -
v_gene: TRBV27

CDR3aa: CASSPTGSDGNTIYF
CDR3nt: TGTGCCAGTAGTCCTACAGGGTCTGATGGAAACACCATATATTTT
j_gene: TRBJ1-3
d_gene: -
abundance: -
v_gene: TRBV19

CDR3aa: CASSPTGVDGELFF
CDR3nt: TGTGCCAGCAGCCCAACAGGGGTTGACGGGGAGCTGTTTTTT
j_gene: TRBJ2-2
d_gene: TRBD1
abundance: -
v_gene: TRBV5-4

CDR3aa: CASNTEGFYYEQYF
CDR3nt: TGTGCCAGCAACACGGAGGGTTTCTACTACGAGCAGTACTTC
j_gene: TRBJ2-7
d_gene: -
abundance: -
v_gene: TRBV6-6

CDR3aa: CASSLWAPRNQPQHF
CDR3nt: TGTGCCAGCAGTTTATGGGCTCCGAGGAATCAGCCCCAGCATTTT
j_gene: TRBJ1-5
d_gene: -
abundance: -
v_gene: TRBV28

CDR3aa: CASSLRQGGQETQYF
CDR3nt: TGTGCCAGCAGCTTGAGACAGGGAGGTCAAGAGACCCAGTACTTC
j_gene: TRBJ2-5
d_gene: -
abundance: -
v_gene: TRBV5-4

CDR3aa: CASSGPGTEQSYTF
CDR3nt: TGTGCCAGCAGTGGGCCCGGGACAGAGCAGTCCTACACCTTC
j_gene: TRBJ1-2
d_gene: TRBD1
abundance: -
v_gene: TRBV6-5

CDR3aa: CASSQEGLAGGPFNEQFF
CDR3nt: TGTGCCAGCAGCCAAGAGGGACTAGCGGGAGGGCCTTTCAATGAGCAGTTCTTC
j_gene: TRBJ2-1
d_gene: TRBD2
abundance: -
v_gene: TRBV7-9

CDR3aa: CSVHGGSGYTF
CDR3nt: TGCAGCGTCCACGGGGGTTCTGGCTACACCTTC
j_gene: TRBJ1-2
d_gene: -
abundance: -
v_gene: TRBV29-1

CDR3aa: CASSPTSASYEQYF
CDR3nt: TGTGCCAGCAGCCCGACTAGCGCCTCCTACGAGCAGTACTTC
j_gene: TRBJ2-7
d_gene: TRBD2
abundance: once
v_gene: TRBV9

CDR3aa: CASSRRQSIDEQYF
CDR3nt: TGTGCCAGCAGTCGACGACAGTCTATCGACGAGCAGTACTTC
j_gene: TRBJ2-7
d_gene: -
abundance: -
v_gene: TRBV6-5

CDR3aa: CASSHFRDRAGELFF
CDR3nt: TGCGCCAGCAGCCATTTCCGGGACAGGGCCGGGGAGCTGTTTTTT
j_gene: TRBJ2-2
d_gene: TRBD1
abundance: -
v_gene: TRBV4-3

CDR3aa: CASSPPFAGEGKQFF
CDR3nt: TGTGCCAGCTCACCACCCTTCGCAGGGGAAGGGAAGCAGTTCTTC
j_gene: TRBJ2-1
d_gene: -
abundance: -
v_gene: TRBV18

CDR3aa: CASSLESGAVGSKNIQYF
CDR3nt: TGTGCCAGCAGCTTAGAATCGGGTGCGGTTGGGTCCAAAAACATTCAGTACTTC
j_gene: TRBJ2-4
d_gene: -
abundance: -
v_gene: TRBV7-2

CDR3aa: CASSEAVVYEQYF
CDR3nt: TGTGCCAGCAGTGAAGCGGTAGTGTACGAGCAGTACTTC
j_gene: TRBJ2-7
d_gene: -
abundance: -
v_gene: TRBV6-1

CDR3aa: CSVATGENTEAFF
CDR3nt: TGCAGCGTTGCGACAGGGGAGAACACTGAAGCTTTCTTT
j_gene: TRBJ1-1
d_gene: TRBD1
abundance: -
v_gene: TRBV29-1

CDR3aa: CASSEGLAPYNEQFF
CDR3nt: TGTGCCAGCAGTGAAGGACTAGCTCCCTACAATGAGCAGTTCTTC
j_gene: TRBJ2-1
d_gene: TRBD2
abundance: -
v_gene: TRBV25-1

CDR3aa: CASSATGDGAYEQYF
CDR3nt: TGTGCCAGCAGCGCCACAGGGGATGGAGCCTACGAGCAGTACTTC
j_gene: TRBJ2-7
d_gene: TRBD1
abundance: -
v_gene: TRBV7-3

CDR3aa: CASSLDRTKHSYNEQFF
CDR3nt: TGTGCCAGCAGTTTAGACAGGACAAAGCACTCCTACAATGAGCAGTTCTTC
j_gene: TRBJ2-1
d_gene: -
abundance: -
v_gene: TRBV2

CDR3aa: CASSHRGSGELFF
CDR3nt: TGTGCCAGCAGTCACCGGGGGTCCGGGGAGCTGTTTTTT
j_gene: TRBJ2-2
d_gene: -
abundance: -
v_gene: TRBV6-6

CDR3aa: CALGGVPDTQYF
CDR3nt: TGTGCCTTGGGGGGGGTTCCAGATACGCAGTATTTT
j_gene: TRBJ2-3
d_gene: TRBD2
abundance: few
v_gene: TRBV6-1

CDR3aa: CASNPGTGGVEAFF
CDR3nt: TGTGCCAGTAACCCCGGGACAGGGGGCGTTGAAGCTTTCTTT
j_gene: TRBJ1-1
d_gene: TRBD1
abundance: -
v_gene: TRBV19

CDR3aa: CASSLREGTEAFF
CDR3nt: TGTGCCAGCAGTCTCAGGGAGGGCACTGAAGCTTTCTTT
j_gene: TRBJ1-1
d_gene: -
abundance: -
v_gene: TRBV6-5

CDR3aa: CASSFGATGNNEQFF
CDR3nt: TGTGCCAGCAGCTTCGGGGCGACAGGGAACAATGAGCAGTTCTTC
j_gene: TRBJ2-1
d_gene: TRBD1
abundance: -
v_gene: TRBV7-3

CDR3aa: CASSQGLAGALYNEQFF
CDR3nt: TGCGCCAGCAGCCAAGGACTAGCGGGGGCCCTTTACAATGAGCAGTTCTTC
j_gene: TRBJ2-1
d_gene: TRBD2
abundance: -
v_gene: TRBV4-1

CDR3aa: CASGPAGLETQYF
CDR3nt: TGTGCTAGTGGCCCTGCGGGTCTGGAGACCCAGTACTTC
j_gene: TRBJ2-5
d_gene: -
abundance: -
v_gene: TRBV12-5

CDR3aa: CASSAGLADSYNEQFF
CDR3nt: TGTGCCAGCAGCGCGGGACTAGCGGACTCCTACAATGAGCAGTTCTTC
j_gene: TRBJ2-1
d_gene: TRBD2
abundance: once
v_gene: TRBV7-7

CDR3aa: CASSIKRTGVNNQPQHF
CDR3nt: TGTGCCAGTAGTATAAAAAGGACAGGGGTAAACAATCAGCCCCAGCATTTT
j_gene: TRBJ1-5
d_gene: TRBD1
abundance: -
v_gene: TRBV19

CDR3aa: CAIASSYEQYF
CDR3nt: TGTGCCATAGCGAGCTCCTACGAGCAGTACTTC
j_gene: TRBJ2-7
d_gene: -
abundance: few
v_gene: TRBV10-3

CDR3aa: CASLRGTYEQYF
CDR3nt: TGTGCCAGCTTGAGAGGGACCTACGAGCAGTACTTC
j_gene: TRBJ2-7
d_gene: -
abundance: -
v_gene: TRBV6-1

CDR3aa: CASSFEPGSGNIQYF
CDR3nt: TGTGCCAGCAGCTTCGAGCCTGGGAGCGGGAACATTCAGTACTTC
j_gene: TRBJ2-4
d_gene: -
abundance: once
v_gene: TRBV5-6

CDR3aa: CASSQEGVRGRGNYGYTF
CDR3nt: TGTGCCAGCAGCCAAGAGGGGGTCAGGGGGCGAGGTAACTATGGCTACACCTTC
j_gene: TRBJ1-2
d_gene: TRBD1
abundance: -
v_gene: TRBV4-2

CDR3aa: CASSPLGGRESYGYTF
CDR3nt: TGTGCCAGCAGCCCGCTGGGAGGGCGAGAGTCCTATGGCTACACCTTC
j_gene: TRBJ1-2
d_gene: -
abundance: -
v_gene: TRBV13

CDR3aa: CASSPATEYGYTF
CDR3nt: TGTGCCAGCTCACCGGCGACTGAGTATGGCTACACCTTC
j_gene: TRBJ1-2
d_gene: -
abundance: -
v_gene: TRBV18

CDR3aa: CASSLQEYYNEQFF
CDR3nt: TGCGCCAGCAGCTTGCAGGAATACTACAATGAGCAGTTCTTC
j_gene: TRBJ2-1
d_gene: -
abundance: few
v_gene: TRBV5-1

CDR3aa: CASSVSGTRPRKQFF
CDR3nt: TGTGCCAGCAGTGTATCCGGGACTAGGCCCCGTAAGCAGTTCTTC
j_gene: TRBJ2-1
d_gene: TRBD2
abundance: -
v_gene: TRBV6-6

CDR3aa: CASSPDRETYEQYF
CDR3nt: TGTGCCAGCAGTCCTGACAGGGAGACCTACGAGCAGTACTTC
j_gene: TRBJ2-7
d_gene: TRBD1
abundance: -
v_gene: TRBV28

CDR3aa: CASSQEVDTQYF
CDR3nt: TGTGCCAGCAGCCAGGAAGTGGATACGCAGTATTTT
j_gene: TRBJ2-3
d_gene: -
abundance: -
v_gene: TRBV6-6

CDR3aa: CASSLAGTGYEQYF
CDR3nt: TGTGCCAGCAGTTTGGCCGGGACAGGCTACGAGCAGTACTTC
j_gene: TRBJ2-7
d_gene: TRBD1
abundance: -
v_gene: TRBV27

CDR3aa: CASSPRQGIAGELFF
CDR3nt: TGCGCCAGCAGCCCAAGACAGGGTATCGCCGGGGAGCTGTTTTTT
j_gene: TRBJ2-2
d_gene: TRBD1
abundance: -
v_gene: TRBV5-1

CDR3aa: CASSQDLRQTNEKLFF
CDR3nt: TGCGCCAGCAGCCAAGATTTGAGACAGACTAATGAAAAACTGTTTTTT
j_gene: TRBJ1-4
d_gene: -
abundance: -
v_gene: TRBV4-1

CDR3aa: CASSLGGGGDQPQHF
CDR3nt: TGTGCCAGCTCACTAGGAGGGGGGGGCGATCAGCCCCAGCATTTT
j_gene: TRBJ1-5
d_gene: -
abundance: once
v_gene: TRBV18

CDR3aa: CASRSGINSPLHF
CDR3nt: TGCGCCAGCCGATCGGGTATTAATTCACCCCTCCACTTT
j_gene: TRBJ1-6
d_gene: -
abundance: -
v_gene: TRBV10-2

CDR3aa: CASSFRRGTYEQYF
CDR3nt: TGTGCCAGCAGTTTCCGGCGGGGGACCTACGAGCAGTACTTC
j_gene: TRBJ2-7
d_gene: TRBD2
abundance: once
v_gene: TRBV27

CDR3aa: CASSQDRHPPRSPLHF
CDR3nt: TGCGCCAGCAGCCAAGATCGACACCCTCCACGTTCACCCCTCCACTTT
j_gene: TRBJ1-6
d_gene: -
abundance: -
v_gene: TRBV4-3

CDR3aa: CATGGGRYGYTF
CDR3nt: TGTGCCACGGGCGGGGGGCGCTATGGCTACACCTTC
j_gene: TRBJ1-2
d_gene: -
abundance: once
v_gene: TRBV10-3

CDR3aa: CASSFLDTGNEQFF
CDR3nt: TGTGCCAGCAGTTTCTTAGACACAGGGAATGAGCAGTTCTTC
j_gene: TRBJ2-1
d_gene: -
abundance: -
v_gene: TRBV27

CDR3aa: CASSQSNVGGYTEAFF
CDR3nt: TGCGCCAGCAGCCAAAGTAATGTAGGAGGGTACACTGAAGCTTTCTTT
j_gene: TRBJ1-1
d_gene: -
abundance: -
v_gene: TRBV4-1

CDR3aa: CASRGGDKMMPNEQFF
CDR3nt: TGTGCCAGCAGGGGAGGGGACAAAATGATGCCTAATGAGCAGTTCTTC
j_gene: TRBJ2-1
d_gene: -
abundance: -
v_gene: TRBV9

CDR3aa: CASSLSRTGSYYRGTEAFF
CDR3nt: TGTGCCAGCAGTTTATCGAGGACCGGGTCCTATTACAGGGGGACTGAAGCTTTCTTT
j_gene: TRBJ1-1
d_gene: TRBD1
abundance: -
v_gene: TRBV27

CDR3aa: CASWGWGDTEAFF
CDR3nt: TGTGCCAGCTGGGGTTGGGGGGACACTGAAGCTTTCTTT
j_gene: TRBJ1-1
d_gene: -
abundance: -
v_gene: TRBV6-1

CDR3aa: CASSSGNSLGTQYF
CDR3nt: TGTGCCAGCAGCTCCGGGAATTCCTTGGGTACGCAGTATTTT
j_gene: TRBJ2-3
d_gene: -
abundance: -
v_gene: TRBV7-2